The text below deals with one T cell receptor beta chain. The data stem from a study of shared clonotypes between healthy human individuals. V lost 4 bases and J lost 1, with 11 bases in between. The CDR3 runs to 15 residues. The germline V gene has CDR1 SGHKS and CDR2 YYEKEE (reference sequence). Template amounts of roughly 280 ng DNA, roughly 28,000 T cell genomes, were employed in unsorted PBMC replicate PCRs. The protocol was immunoSEQ multiplex PCR, while the TCRdb copy is restricted to in-frame clones and leaves out a portion. Among under 600,000 clones listed, about three quarters were seen once.

The rearrangement links TRBV5-5 to TRBJ2-2; unclear D gene. The material sequenced was PBMCs. The receptor's source is a woman in her thirties or forties in good health. Some clones in this sample may be carry-over from other donors' samples. CDR3 sequence: CASSTGPENTGELFF. CDR3 DNA: TGTGCCAGCAGCACTGGTCCGGAGAACACCGGGGAGCTGTTTTTT.